Each of the 7 T cell receptor beta chains below was sequenced from the same sample in a study of T cell clones after liver transplantation. Sequenced by immunoSEQ multiplex PCR; TCRdb stores in-frame clones only, minus some. The table includes fewer than 50,000 clones, 70% to 90% detected once. The sequences come from CD4+ T cells from blood, collected 24 months after liver transplant. The origin of the receptors is a human patient who received a liver transplant. Some T cells may be transferred from the graft donor.

The V gene is TRBV28, the J gene TRBJ1-6; 7 nucleotides agree with TRBD1. CDR1 and CDR2 from the germline V gene are MDHEN and SYDVKM. The CDR3 covers 15 residues. Trimming cost V 8 bases and J 7 bases; bases outside gene matches: 11. CDR3 in amino acids: CASSPVVQGNSPLHF. The CDR3 nucleotides are TGTGCCAGCTCTCCGGTGGTACAGGGGAATTCACCCCTCCACTTT.

The chain is built from TRBV9 and TRBJ1-1; no definite D call. The CDR3 consists of 16 residues. V was clipped by 0 bases and J by 3 bases, with 15 bases between them. Germline V gives CDR1 SGDLS, CDR2 YYNGEE. The CDR3 coding sequence is TGTGCCAGCAGCGTAGCTCCTACAGCCCCCCACACTGAAGCTTTCTTT. Translated: CASSVAPTAPHTEAFF.

The rearrangement uses TRBV9 and TRBJ2-7; 9 bases fit TRBD1. Germline CDR1 is SGDLS and CDR2 is YYNGEE. This CDR3 comprises 14 residues. The trim removed 4 bases at V and 2 bases at J, leaving 4 bases unmatched. CDR3 nucleotides: TGTGCCAGCAGCCGGGACAGGGACACCTACGAGCAGTACTTC. It specifies CASSRDRDTYEQYF.

This clone has just one count. The V call is TRBV10-1, the J call TRBJ1-5; D is possibly TRBD1 (6 bases). CDR1 is WNHNN, CDR2 SYGVQD, per germline (reference sequence). V lost 9 bases to trimming and J lost 3 bases, with 21 bases between them. The CDR3 covers 16 residues. The CDR3 DNA reads as TGCGCCAGTGCCCGCCAGGGGTCAGGCCTCAATCAGCCCCAGCATTTT. This encodes CASARQGSGLNQPQHF.

This chain links TRBV6-6 with TRBJ1-2; D is unclear. Per the germline V gene, CDR1 is MNHNY and CDR2 is SVGAGI (reference sequence). V was clipped by 0 bases and J by 8 bases, with 10 bases between them. The CDR3 has 13 amino acids. CDR3 amino acids: CASSYSGSGGYTF. The CDR3 DNA reads TGTGCCAGCAGTTACTCTGGGTCCGGGGGCTACACCTTC.

This clone was found once. This chain uses TRBV6-1 with TRBJ2-3, with 9 bases fitting TRBD1. Trimming took 6 bases from V and 0 from J; bases not matched to a gene: 4. The CDR3 runs 15 residues. Germline assignment: CDR1 MNHNS and CDR2 SASEGT. In nucleotides, the CDR3 is TGTGCCAGCAGGGAGGGGACAGGGAGCACAGATACGCAGTATTTT. Translating gives CASREGTGSTDTQYF.

This clone was detected only a few times. The chain links TRBV30 to TRBJ2-5; 8 bases are a match to TRBD2. The CDR3 extends over 14 amino acids. The germline V gene has CDR1 GTSNPN and CDR2 SVGIG (reference sequence). The trim removed 2 bases at V and 5 bases at J, leaving 7 bases unmatched. Here the CDR3 reads CAWSTGGPGETQYF. The CDR3 bases are TGTGCCTGGAGTACGGGAGGGCCGGGGGAGACCCAGTACTTC.